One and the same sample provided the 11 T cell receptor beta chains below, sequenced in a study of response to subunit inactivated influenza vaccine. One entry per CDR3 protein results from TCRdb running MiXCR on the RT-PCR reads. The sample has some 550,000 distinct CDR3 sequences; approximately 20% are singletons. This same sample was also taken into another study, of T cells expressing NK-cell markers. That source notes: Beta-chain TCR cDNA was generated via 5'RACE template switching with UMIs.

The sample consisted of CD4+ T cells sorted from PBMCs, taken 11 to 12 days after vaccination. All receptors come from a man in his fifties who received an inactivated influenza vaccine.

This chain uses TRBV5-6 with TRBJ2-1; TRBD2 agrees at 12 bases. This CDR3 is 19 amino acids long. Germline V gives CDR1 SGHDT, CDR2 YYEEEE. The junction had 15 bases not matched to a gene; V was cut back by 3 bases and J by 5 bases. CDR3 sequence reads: CASSSRTSGVRRTNNEQFF. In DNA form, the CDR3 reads TGTGCCAGCAGCTCAAGGACTAGCGGGGTCCGACGGACAAACAATGAGCAGTTCTTC.

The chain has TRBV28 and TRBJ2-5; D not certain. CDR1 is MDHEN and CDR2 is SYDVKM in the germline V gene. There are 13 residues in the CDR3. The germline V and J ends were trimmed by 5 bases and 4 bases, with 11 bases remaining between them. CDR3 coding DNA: TGTGCCAGCAGTCCTAACTCGGGAGAGACCCAGTACTTC. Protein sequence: CASSPNSGETQYF.

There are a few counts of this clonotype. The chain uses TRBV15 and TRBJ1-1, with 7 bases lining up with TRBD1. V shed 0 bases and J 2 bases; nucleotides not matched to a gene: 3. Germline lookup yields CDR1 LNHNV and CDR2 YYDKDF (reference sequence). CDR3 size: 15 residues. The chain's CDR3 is CATSRDRTGNTEAFF. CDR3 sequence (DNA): TGTGCCACCAGCAGAGATCGGACAGGCAACACTGAAGCTTTCTTT.

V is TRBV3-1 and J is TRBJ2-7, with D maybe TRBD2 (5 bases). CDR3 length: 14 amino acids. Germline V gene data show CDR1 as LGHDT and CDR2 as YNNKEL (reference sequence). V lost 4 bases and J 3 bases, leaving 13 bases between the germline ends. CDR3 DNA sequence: TGTGCCAGCAGCCCCCCCGCAGACTACTACGAGCAGTACTTC. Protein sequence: CASSPPADYYEQYF.

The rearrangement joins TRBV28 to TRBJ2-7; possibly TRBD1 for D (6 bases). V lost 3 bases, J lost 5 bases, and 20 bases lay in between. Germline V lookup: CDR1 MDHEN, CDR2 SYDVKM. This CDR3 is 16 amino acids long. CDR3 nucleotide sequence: TGTGCCAGCAGTTTGGTTCGGGGAAGGGGGACCCACGAGCAGTACTTC. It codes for CASSLVRGRGTHEQYF.

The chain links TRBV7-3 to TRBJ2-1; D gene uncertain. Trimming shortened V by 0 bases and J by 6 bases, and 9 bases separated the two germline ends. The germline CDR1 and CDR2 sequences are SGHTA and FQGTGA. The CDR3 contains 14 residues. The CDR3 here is CASSLTPTGNEQFF. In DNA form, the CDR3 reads TGTGCCAGCAGCTTAACCCCGACGGGCAATGAGCAGTTCTTC.

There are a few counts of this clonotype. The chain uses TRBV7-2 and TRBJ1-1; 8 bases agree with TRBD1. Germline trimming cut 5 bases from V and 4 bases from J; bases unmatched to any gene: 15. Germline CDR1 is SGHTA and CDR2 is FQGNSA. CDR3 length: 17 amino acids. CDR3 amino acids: CASSHPLRGPRSTEAFF. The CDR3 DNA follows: TGTGCCAGCAGCCACCCCCTCAGGGGGCCTAGGAGCACTGAAGCTTTCTTT. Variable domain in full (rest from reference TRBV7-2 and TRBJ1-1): GAGVSQSPSNKVTEKGKDVELRCDPISGHTALYWYRQSLGQGLEFLIYFQGNSAPDKSGLPSDRFSAERTGGSVSTLTIQRTQQEDSAVYLCASSHPLRGPRSTEAFFGQGTRLTVV.

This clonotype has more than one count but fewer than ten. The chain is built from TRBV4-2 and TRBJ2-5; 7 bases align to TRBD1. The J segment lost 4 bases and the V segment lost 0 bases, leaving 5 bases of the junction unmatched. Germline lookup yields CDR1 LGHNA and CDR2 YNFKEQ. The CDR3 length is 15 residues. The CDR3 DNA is TGTGCCAGCAGCCAAGAGACAGGGACGGGAGAGACCCAGTACTTC. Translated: CASSQETGTGETQYF.

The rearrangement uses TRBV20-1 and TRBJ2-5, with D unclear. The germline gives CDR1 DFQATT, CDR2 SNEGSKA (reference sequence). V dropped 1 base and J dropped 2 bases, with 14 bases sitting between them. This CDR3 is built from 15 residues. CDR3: CSARVSGSWQETQYF. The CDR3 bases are TGCAGTGCTAGAGTATCCGGATCGTGGCAAGAGACCCAGTACTTC.

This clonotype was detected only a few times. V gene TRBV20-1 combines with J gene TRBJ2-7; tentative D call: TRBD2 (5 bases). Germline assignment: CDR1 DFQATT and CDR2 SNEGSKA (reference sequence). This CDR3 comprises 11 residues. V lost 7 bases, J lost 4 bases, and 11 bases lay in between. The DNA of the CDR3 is TGCAGTGTTCTGTGGGAGTACGAGCAGTACTTC. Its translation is CSVLWEYEQYF.

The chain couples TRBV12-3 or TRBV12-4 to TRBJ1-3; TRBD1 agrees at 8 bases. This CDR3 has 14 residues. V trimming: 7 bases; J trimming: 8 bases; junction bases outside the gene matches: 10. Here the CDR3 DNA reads TGTGCCAGCAACTCCGGGACAGGCGGATACACCATATATTTT. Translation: CASNSGTGGYTIYF.